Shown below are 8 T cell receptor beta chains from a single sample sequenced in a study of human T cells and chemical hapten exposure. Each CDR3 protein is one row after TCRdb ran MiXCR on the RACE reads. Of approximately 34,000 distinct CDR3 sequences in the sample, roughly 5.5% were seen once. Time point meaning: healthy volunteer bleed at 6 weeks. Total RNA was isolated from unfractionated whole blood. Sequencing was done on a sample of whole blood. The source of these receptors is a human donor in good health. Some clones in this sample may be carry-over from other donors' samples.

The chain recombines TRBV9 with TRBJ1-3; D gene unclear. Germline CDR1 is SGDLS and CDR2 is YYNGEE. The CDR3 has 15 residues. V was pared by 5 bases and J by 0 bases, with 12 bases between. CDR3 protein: CASSDQRTSGNTIYF. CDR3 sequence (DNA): TGTGCCAGCAGTGATCAGCGGACCTCTGGAAACACCATATATTTT.

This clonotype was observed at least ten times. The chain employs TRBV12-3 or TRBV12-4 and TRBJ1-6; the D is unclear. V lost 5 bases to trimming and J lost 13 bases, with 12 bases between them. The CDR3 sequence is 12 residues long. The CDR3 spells CASSTRTGPLHF. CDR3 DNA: TGTGCCAGCAGTACCCGGACCGGGCCCCTCCACTTT.

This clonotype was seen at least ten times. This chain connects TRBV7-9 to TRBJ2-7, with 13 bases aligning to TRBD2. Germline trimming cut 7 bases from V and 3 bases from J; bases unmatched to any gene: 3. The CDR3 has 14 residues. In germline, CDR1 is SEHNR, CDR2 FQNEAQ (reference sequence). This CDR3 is CASNGLAGDYEQYF. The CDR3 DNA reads TGTGCCAGCAACGGACTAGCGGGAGACTACGAGCAGTACTTC.

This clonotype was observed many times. The CDR3 is CASSLRDSSTDTQYF. The CDR3 DNA reads as TGCGCCAGCAGCTTGCGGGACTCCAGCACAGATACGCAGTATTTT. The chain couples TRBV5-1 to TRBJ2-3; tentative D call: TRBD2 (6 bases). The germline CDR1 and CDR2 sequences are SGHRS and YFSETQ. Trimming stripped 1 base from V and 0 bases from J, with 9 bases between. The CDR3 contains 15 residues.

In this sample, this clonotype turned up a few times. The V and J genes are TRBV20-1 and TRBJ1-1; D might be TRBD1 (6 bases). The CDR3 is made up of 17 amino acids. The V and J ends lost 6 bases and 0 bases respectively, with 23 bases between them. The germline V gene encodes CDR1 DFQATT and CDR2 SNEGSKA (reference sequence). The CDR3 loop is CSAPGERSGTLNTEAFF. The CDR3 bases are TGCAGTGCCCCGGGGGAAAGATCTGGGACATTGAACACTGAAGCTTTCTTT.

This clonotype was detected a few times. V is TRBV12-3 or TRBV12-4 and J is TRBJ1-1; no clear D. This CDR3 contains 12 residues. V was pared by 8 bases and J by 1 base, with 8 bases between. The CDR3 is CASPGSNTEAFF. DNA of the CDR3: TGTGCCAGCCCCGGTTCGAACACTGAAGCTTTCTTT.

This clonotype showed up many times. The CDR3 nucleotides read TGTGCCAGCAGAACAGGGGACACTGAAGCTTTCTTT. Translation gives CASRTGDTEAFF. V gene TRBV2 combines with J gene TRBJ1-1; 7 positions match TRBD1. Germline V gene lookup returns CDR1 SNHLY and CDR2 FYNNEI. This CDR3 spans 12 amino acids. With 6 bases clipped from V and 3 bases from J, the junction kept 1 base outside the gene matches. The full variable domain, its missing parts supplied by reference TRBV2 and TRBJ1-1, is EPEVTQTPSHQVTQMGQEVILRCVPISNHLYFYWYRQILGQKVEFLVSFYNNEISEKSEIFDDQFSVERPDGSNFTLKIRSTKLEDSAMYFCASRTGDTEAFFGQGTRLTVV.

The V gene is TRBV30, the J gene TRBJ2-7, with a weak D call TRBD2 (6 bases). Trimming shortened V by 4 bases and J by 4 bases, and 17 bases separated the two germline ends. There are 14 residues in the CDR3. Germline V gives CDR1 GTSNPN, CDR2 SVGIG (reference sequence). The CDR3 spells CAWTKGLLRYEQYF. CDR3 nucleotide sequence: TGTGCCTGGACCAAGGGACTTTTAAGATACGAGCAGTACTTC.